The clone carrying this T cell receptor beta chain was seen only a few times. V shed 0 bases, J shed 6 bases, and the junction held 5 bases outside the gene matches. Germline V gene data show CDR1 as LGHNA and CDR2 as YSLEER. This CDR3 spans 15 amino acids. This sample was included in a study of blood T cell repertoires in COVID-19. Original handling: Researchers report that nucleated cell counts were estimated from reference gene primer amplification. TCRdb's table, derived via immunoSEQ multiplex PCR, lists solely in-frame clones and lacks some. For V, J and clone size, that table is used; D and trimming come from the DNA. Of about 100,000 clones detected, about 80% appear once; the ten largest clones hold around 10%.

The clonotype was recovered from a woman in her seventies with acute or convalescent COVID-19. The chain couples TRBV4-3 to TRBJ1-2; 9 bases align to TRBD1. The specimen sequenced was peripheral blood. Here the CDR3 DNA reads TGCGCCAGCAGCCAAGATAACAGGGGGCCGAATGGCTACACCTTC. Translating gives CASSQDNRGPNGYTF.